The rows below give T cell receptor beta chains drawn from one sample of a study of blood T cells in healthy people across ages. TCRdb re-called the 5' RACE reads with MiXCR, one entry per CDR3 protein. The repertoire consists of approximately 2,000,000 distinct CDR3 sequences, with 39% occurring once and the leading ten covering 20% to 25%. The specimen was blood. Every receptor here comes from a human donor in good health. Each CDR3 is given with its conserved first and last residue. The order of the fields is D gene, J gene, clone size, V gene, CDR3 protein, CDR3 DNA. D genes are given only for firm matches. For some rows the clone size is stated as once, few or many, or as a class when expanded; others skip it.

>TRBD1|TRBJ1-2|.|TRBV28
CASSHATGQGSIYGYTF
TGTGCCAGCAGCCACGCTACGGGACAGGGGAGTATCTATGGCTACACCTTC
>.|TRBJ2-3|.|TRBV4-3
CASSQSPYARGSTDTQYF
TGCGCCAGCAGCCAGTCCCCCTATGCTCGGGGGAGCACAGATACGCAGTATTTT
>.|TRBJ2-3|few|TRBV18
CASSPYNSGASTDTQYF
TGTGCCAGCTCACCATATAATAGCGGCGCTAGCACAGATACGCAGTATTTT
>TRBD2|TRBJ2-3|.|TRBV5-1
CASSPGLAGGLGTQYF
TGCGCCAGCAGCCCTGGACTAGCGGGGGGGCTGGGTACGCAGTATTTT
>.|TRBJ1-2|few|TRBV20-1
CSANTAYGYTF
TGCAGTGCTAATACCGCCTATGGCTACACCTTC
>.|TRBJ2-7|.|TRBV12-3/TRBV12-4
CASSRRPSDEQYF
TGTGCCAGCAGCCGACGCCCCTCCGACGAGCAGTACTTC
>TRBD2|TRBJ2-5|.|TRBV28
CASSLLTSGGHLGETQYF
TGTGCCAGCAGTTTACTAACTAGCGGGGGGCACCTAGGGGAGACCCAGTACTTC
>.|TRBJ1-2|.|TRBV5-6
CASSFDRLEGYTF
TGTGCCAGCAGCTTCGACAGGTTGGAAGGCTACACCTTC
>.|TRBJ1-1|.|TRBV18
CASSRPGPYTEAFF
TGTGCCAGCTCACGCCCCGGGCCCTACACTGAAGCTTTCTTT
>TRBD2|TRBJ2-7|.|TRBV5-1
CASSSGLAFNEQYF
TGCGCCAGCAGCTCGGGACTAGCTTTCAACGAGCAGTACTTC
>TRBD2|TRBJ2-5|.|TRBV4-2
CASSQGRGGNQETQYF
TGTGCCAGCAGCCAAGGGCGCGGGGGGAACCAAGAGACCCAGTACTTC
>.|TRBJ2-3|few|TRBV4-2
CASSQDWGSTSTDTQYF
TGTGCCAGCAGCCAAGATTGGGGATCGACTAGCACAGATACGCAGTATTTT
>TRBD2|TRBJ2-1|.|TRBV4-3
CASSQDRTGGIEQFF
TGCGCCAGCAGCCAAGATCGTACGGGGGGGATTGAGCAGTTCTTC
>.|TRBJ2-3|.|TRBV7-2
CASSHNLGEGTDTQYF
TGTGCCAGCAGCCACAATCTAGGGGAGGGCACAGATACGCAGTATTTT
>TRBD2|TRBJ2-1|few|TRBV29-1
CSAWGTSGKYNEQFF
TGCAGCGCCTGGGGGACTAGCGGGAAATACAATGAGCAGTTCTTC
>.|TRBJ2-1|.|TRBV7-2
CASSSFHRGEQFF
TGTGCCAGCAGCTCTTTCCATCGGGGCGAGCAGTTCTTC
>.|TRBJ2-2|.|TRBV2
CASSEEVGLRQLFF
TGTGCCAGCAGTGAAGAAGTAGGGTTGAGGCAACTGTTTTTT
>TRBD1|TRBJ2-7|few|TRBV7-9
CASSLVRTGLYEQYF
TGTGCCAGCAGCTTAGTGCGGACAGGGTTGTACGAGCAGTACTTC
>.|TRBJ1-1|.|TRBV6-5
CASSYAGNTGAFF
TGTGCCAGCAGTTACGCGGGGAACACTGGAGCTTTCTTT
>.|TRBJ2-3|.|TRBV15
CATSRGAGAGTDTQYF
TGTGCCACCAGCAGAGGGGCGGGGGCTGGCACAGATACGCAGTATTTT
>TRBD2|TRBJ2-7|.|TRBV20-1
CSASQGSVAGTVYYEQYF
TGCAGTGCTTCGCAGGGTTCTGTAGCGGGGACCGTATACTACGAGCAGTACTTC
>.|TRBJ2-7|few|TRBV10-3
CAISEGVASYEQYF
TGTGCCATCAGTGAAGGGGTGGCTTCCTACGAGCAGTACTTC
>.|TRBJ2-1|few|TRBV20-1
CSAASGHTTPNEQFF
TGCAGTGCTGCCTCGGGACATACTACCCCCAATGAGCAGTTCTTC
>.|TRBJ2-7|.|TRBV6-1
CASSHEHRVPNYEQYF
TGTGCCAGCAGCCACGAACACAGGGTCCCCAACTACGAGCAGTACTTC
>.|TRBJ2-1|few|TRBV10-2
CASNKQGYNEQFF
TGCGCCAGCAACAAACAGGGTTACAATGAGCAGTTCTTC
>TRBD1|TRBJ2-3|many|TRBV5-1
CASSWGQGPDTQYF
TGCGCCAGCAGCTGGGGACAGGGACCAGATACGCAGTATTTT
>TRBD1|TRBJ2-1|.|TRBV5-1
CASSNGQGAGNEQFF
TGCGCCAGCAGCAACGGACAGGGGGCAGGAAATGAGCAGTTCTTC
>TRBD2|TRBJ2-5|.|TRBV7-3
CASSLGHGGVQETRYF
TGTGCCAGCAGCTTAGGCCACGGGGGGGTACAAGAGACCCGGTACTTC
>.|TRBJ2-7|.|TRBV12-3/TRBV12-4
CASSLFIGSPYEQYF
TGTGCCAGCAGTTTATTTATTGGCAGTCCCTACGAGCAGTACTTC
>TRBD2|TRBJ2-3|.|TRBV6-2/TRBV6-3
CASSGLAAPPLDTQYF
TGTGCCAGCAGTGGCCTAGCGGCTCCGCCCTTGGATACGCAGTATTTT
>.|TRBJ1-1|few|TRBV20-1
CSAQGVTEAFF
TGCAGTGCCCAGGGCGTCACTGAAGCTTTCTTT
>TRBD1|TRBJ2-7|.|TRBV5-1
CASSLGTGSGEQYF
TGCGCCAGCAGTTTAGGGACAGGGTCCGGCGAGCAGTACTTC
>TRBD2|TRBJ2-5|few|TRBV15
CATSSPWVAGASFGETQYF
TGTGCCACCAGCTCCCCCTGGGTAGCGGGGGCATCCTTCGGAGAGACCCAGTACTTC
>.|TRBJ2-2|few|TRBV29-1
CSARRSRENTGELFF
TGCAGCGCTCGAAGGTCGAGGGAGAACACCGGGGAGCTGTTTTTT
>.|TRBJ2-7|many|TRBV28
CASRRDFLYEQYF
TGTGCCAGCAGAAGGGACTTTCTGTACGAGCAGTACTTC
>.|TRBJ1-4|.|TRBV27
CASSKTGFFGTNEKLFF
TGTGCCAGCAGTAAAACAGGGTTTTTTGGAACTAATGAAAAACTGTTTTTT
>TRBD1|TRBJ2-7|few|TRBV6-1
CASMRTGTGVYEQYF
TGTGCCAGCATGAGAACCGGGACAGGGGTGTACGAGCAGTACTTC
>TRBD2|TRBJ2-1|few|TRBV12-3/TRBV12-4
CASSLMGLAAYNEQFF
TGTGCCAGCAGTTTAATGGGACTAGCGGCCTACAATGAGCAGTTCTTC
>TRBD2|TRBJ2-5|.|TRBV7-9
CASSPGAEGLAYQETQYF
TGTGCCAGCAGCCCCGGGGCCGAGGGACTAGCCTACCAAGAGACCCAGTACTTC
>.|TRBJ1-1|.|TRBV20-1
CSARTGTMNTEAFF
TGCAGTGCTAGAACAGGGACAATGAACACTGAAGCTTTCTTT
>.|TRBJ2-5|.|TRBV20-1
CSATGILWETQYF
TGCAGTGCTACAGGGATATTGTGGGAGACCCAGTACTTC
>.|TRBJ2-5|few|TRBV14
CASSQDLTGSETQYF
TGTGCCAGCAGCCAAGATCTGACAGGATCTGAGACCCAGTACTTC
>.|TRBJ1-2|.|TRBV5-5
CASGRVGDYGYTF
TGTGCCAGCGGCCGAGTGGGGGACTATGGCTACACCTTC
>.|TRBJ1-1|few|TRBV5-6
CATQLLGNTEAFF
TGTGCCACCCAACTCCTGGGGAACACTGAAGCTTTCTTT
>TRBD1|TRBJ1-4|few|TRBV4-3
CASSPGTGAPEKLFF
TGCGCCAGCAGCCCAGGGACAGGGGCCCCGGAAAAACTGTTTTTT
>.|TRBJ2-7|.|TRBV7-2
CASSLERGSYYEQYF
TGTGCCAGCAGCTTAGAGAGGGGGAGTTACTACGAGCAGTACTTC
>.|TRBJ2-7|few|TRBV7-2
CASSTSGTPIYEQYF
TGTGCCAGCAGTACCTCCGGGACTCCCATCTACGAGCAGTACTTC
>.|TRBJ2-5|.|TRBV5-1
CASSIDSGQETQYF
TGCGCCAGCAGCATCGATTCCGGCCAAGAGACCCAGTACTTC
>.|TRBJ1-2|.|TRBV6-1
CASRPTGLGYGYTF
TGTGCCAGCAGGCCAACAGGGTTGGGCTATGGCTACACCTTC
>TRBD1|TRBJ2-5|.|TRBV5-1
CASSLDRGHQVTQYF
TGCGCCAGCAGCCTGGACAGGGGGCACCAAGTGACCCAGTACTTC
>.|TRBJ2-4|few|TRBV20-1
CSAIRGGNIQYF
TGCAGTGCTATACGGGGCGGAAACATTCAGTACTTC
>.|TRBJ1-1|.|TRBV11-2
CASSQGPGFGAFF
TGTGCCAGCAGCCAGGGCCCTGGGTTCGGTGCTTTCTTT